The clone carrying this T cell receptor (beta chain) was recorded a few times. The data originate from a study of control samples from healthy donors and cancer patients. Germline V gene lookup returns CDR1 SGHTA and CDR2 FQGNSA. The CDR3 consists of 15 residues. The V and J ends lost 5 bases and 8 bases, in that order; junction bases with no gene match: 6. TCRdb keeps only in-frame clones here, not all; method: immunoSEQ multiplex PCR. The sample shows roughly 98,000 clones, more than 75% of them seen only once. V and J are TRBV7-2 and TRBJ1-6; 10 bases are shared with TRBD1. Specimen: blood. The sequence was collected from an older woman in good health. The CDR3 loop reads CASSPGTGVYSPLHF. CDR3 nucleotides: TGTGCCAGCAGCCCCGGGACAGGGGTTTATTCACCCCTCCACTTT.